The 2 T cell receptor beta chains reported below all come from one sample, sequenced in a study of vaccination effects on CD4 cells after COVID-19. For these TCRs, the target antigens are not known. Expansion of antigen-specific CD4+ T cells with viral peptide pools was carried out by the ViraFEST assay before sequencing. Investigators separated out CD4+ T cells once around 9 days of culture had passed. People in the vaccine group had not been infected with SARS-CoV-2 before, and their nucleocapsid antibodies were negative. Using immunoSEQ multiplex PCR, the repertoire was profiled, and TCRdb retains in-frame clones only, with some absent. The top ten hold 27% of the sample, which has roughly 30,000 clones, 60% to 75% seen once. Sequenced material: CD4+ T cells from PBMCs cultured with HCoV-OC43 spike peptides, taken before COVID-19 vaccination. Subset noted: HCoV-OC43 spike overlapping peptide pool stimulation. Every receptor here comes from a human donor who received a COVID-19 vaccine.

The chain links TRBV19 to TRBJ1-2, with 7 positions matching TRBD1. Germline loops: CDR1 LNHDA, CDR2 SQIVND (reference sequence). The CDR3 has 15 residues. The J segment lost 8 bases and the V segment lost 5 bases, leaving 14 bases of the junction unmatched. The CDR3, as DNA: TGTGCCAGTAGTCCCCACTACAGGGGAGGGGACGGCTACACCTTC. It yields the protein CASSPHYRGGDGYTF.

This clone has just one count. The chain uses TRBV27 and TRBJ1-2; the D gene is possibly TRBD1 (6 bases). The CDR3 runs to 15 residues. The V gene lost 0 bases and the J gene lost 4 bases, with 12 bases spanning the gap. CDR1 MNHEY and CDR2 SMNVEV come from the germline V gene (reference sequence). The CDR3 sequence is CASSLSNRDIYGYTF. As DNA, the CDR3 is TGTGCCAGCAGTTTATCGAACAGGGACATCTATGGCTACACCTTC.